This T cell receptor beta chain was found in a study of response to subunit inactivated influenza vaccine. General study results and limits: The study's authors posited that every seasonal influenza vaccination enlists few new T cells.

Germline V gene lookup returns CDR1 KGHSH and CDR2 LQKENI. V shed 3 bases and J shed 9 bases, with 15 bases lying between them. This CDR3 has 14 residues. TCRdb re-analysed the RT-PCR reads in MiXCR, keeping a single row per CDR3 protein. The table lists hundreds of thousands of distinct CDR3 sequences, less than 20% of them singletons, with under 13% in the top ten. In its sample, this clonotype was seen a few times. Its antigen is as yet unknown. This chain uses TRBV18 with TRBJ2-1; possible D gene TRBD2, 6 bases. The sequence was obtained from a man aged 50 to 59 who received an inactivated influenza vaccine. The sequences come from PBMCs from blood, collected less than 6 days after vaccination. In nucleotides, the CDR3 is TGTGCCAGCTCACCCCGGGACTTTTTCTCTGAGCAGTTCTTC. Translating it yields CASSPRDFFSEQFF.